These 30 T cell receptor beta chains were sequenced from one sample in a study of hypomethylating agent response in myelodysplastic syndrome. The protocol was immunoSEQ multiplex PCR, while the TCRdb copy is restricted to in-frame clones and leaves out a portion. The repertoire includes some 4,700 clones, 82% of them detected once, and roughly 24% sits in the top ten. Sequences were derived from bone marrow, sampled before or after starting hypomethylating agent treatment for myelodysplastic syndrome (not recorded which). These receptors all come from a human donor with myelodysplastic syndrome.

The CDR3 loop is CASSARTDTDTQYF. CDR3 nucleotides: TGTGCCAGCAGTGCCCGGACAGACACAGATACGCAGTATTTT. The genes are TRBV25-1 and TRBJ2-3; perhaps TRBD1 as D (6 bases). The V gene's germline CDR1 is MGHDK and CDR2 SYGVNS. The CDR3 runs 14 residues. Trimming stripped 4 bases from V and 2 bases from J, with 10 bases between.

This clone was counted once. A read error may account for a junction end that differs from germline. The chain employs TRBV11-3 and TRBJ2-5; 10 nucleotides line up with TRBD2. The CDR3 covers 19 residues. The germline gives CDR1 SGHNT, CDR2 YENEEA. CDR3 amino acids: CASGLDSGGSGRRKETQYF. CDR3 in DNA: TGTGCCAGCGGCTTAGATTCGGGGGGTAGCGGGAGGAGGAAAGAGACCCAGTACTTC.

This chain connects TRBV5-8 to TRBJ1-2; D is unresolved. Trimming shortened V by 3 bases and J by 4 bases, and 7 bases separated the two germline ends. The CDR3 covers 12 residues. CDR1 and CDR2 (germline): SGHTS, YDEGEE. CDR3 bases: TGTGCCAGCAGCTATCCTTTCTATGGCTACACCTTC. It encodes CASSYPFYGYTF.

The chain carries TRBV5-6 and TRBJ2-6, with D uncertain. The CDR3 extends over 15 amino acids. Germline assignment: CDR1 SGHDT and CDR2 YYEEEE. V dropped 0 bases and J dropped 0 bases, with 4 bases sitting between them. CDR3 bases: TGTGCCAGCAGCTTGGGGATCTCTGGGGCCAACGTCCTGACTTTC. The encoded protein is CASSLGISGANVLTF.

This chain connects TRBV28 to TRBJ2-4; D is ambiguous. This CDR3 is 11 amino acids long. The V end was cut by 5 bases, the J end by 4 bases, with 3 bases between. Germline lookup yields CDR1 MDHEN and CDR2 SYDVKM. The CDR3 region has the DNA TGTGCCAGCAGTCCGAAAAACATTCAGTACTTC. This gives the protein CASSPKNIQYF.

This chain links TRBV7-8 with TRBJ2-1, with a possible D match to TRBD2 (5 bases). The CDR3 loop spans 16 amino acids. Germline CDR1 SGHVS, CDR2 FQNEAQ. With 4 bases removed from V and 0 bases from J, the gap between germline ends came to 13 bases. The CDR3 sequence is CASSSTRRPSYNEQFF. CDR3 in DNA: TGTGCCAGCAGCTCAACTCGGAGGCCCTCCTACAATGAGCAGTTCTTC.

This clone was seen only once. The V call is TRBV5-1, the J call TRBJ2-7; TRBD2 matches at 12 bases. Losses at the gene ends were 0 bases for V and 4 bases for J; bases not matched to a gene: 14. Germline loops: CDR1 SGHRS, CDR2 YFSETQ. There are 19 residues in the CDR3. CDR3 bases: TGCGCCAGCAGCTTGGGGCTGACTAGCGGGAGATCGGGAATTTACGAGCAGTACTTC. It yields the protein CASSLGLTSGRSGIYEQYF.

The rearrangement links TRBV28 to TRBJ2-2; D is undetermined. This CDR3 contains 13 residues. The V gene's germline CDR1 is MDHEN and CDR2 SYDVKM. Trimming removed 5 bases at V and 1 base at J, with 5 bases between. The CDR3: CASSGGNTGELFF. The CDR3 DNA reads TGTGCCAGCAGTGGCGGGAACACCGGGGAGCTGTTTTTT.

The chain links TRBV6-5 to TRBJ1-2; 7 bases are shared with TRBD1. The length of the CDR3 is 11 residues. Germline CDR1 reads MNHEY; CDR2 reads SVGAGI. Losses at the gene ends were 10 bases for V and 7 bases for J; bases not matched to a gene: 6. DNA for the CDR3: TGTGCCACGGCAGGGGGTCTTGGCTACACCTTC. Protein sequence: CATAGGLGYTF.

V and J are TRBV10-3 and TRBJ1-5; D is possibly TRBD1 (6 bases). V was clipped by 6 bases and J by 2 bases, with 17 bases between them. From germline, CDR1 is ENHRY and CDR2 SYGVKD. This CDR3 has 16 residues. CDR3 protein: CAISPSGRGGNQPQHF. The DNA for the CDR3 is TGTGCCATCAGCCCCTCAGGCAGGGGAGGCAATCAGCCCCAGCATTTT.

The chain uses TRBV7-2 and TRBJ2-7; D call uncertain. The CDR3 is made up of 15 amino acids. Germline V gene lookup returns CDR1 SGHTA and CDR2 FQGNSA. V was clipped by 4 bases and J by 5 bases, with 18 bases between them. The CDR3 loop reads CASSSPMAESDEQYF. The DNA of the CDR3 is TGTGCCAGCAGCTCGCCTATGGCGGAATCTGACGAGCAGTACTTC.

The chain links TRBV25-1 to TRBJ1-2, with D possibly TRBD1 on 5 matching bases. With 1 base removed from V and 4 bases from J, the gap between germline ends came to 13 bases. The CDR3 totals 15 residues. Germline values: CDR1 MGHDK, CDR2 SYGVNS. The CDR3 spells CASSESQGGAYGYTF. Here the CDR3 DNA reads TGTGCCAGCAGTGAATCGCAGGGAGGGGCCTATGGCTACACCTTC.

The chain couples TRBV6-1 to TRBJ2-5; the D is unclear. Germline CDR1 is MNHNS and CDR2 is SASEGT. V was trimmed by 7 bases and J by 5 bases, leaving 11 bases between them. This CDR3 comprises 12 residues. CDR3 protein: CASKTFQETQYF. The CDR3 DNA is TGTGCCAGCAAGACTTTCCAGGAGACCCAGTACTTC.

V gene TRBV7-9 combines with J gene TRBJ1-2, with a possible D match to TRBD1 (5 bases). The CDR3 covers 14 residues. V was clipped by 1 base and J by 4 bases, with 10 bases between them. Germline CDR1 and CDR2: SEHNR and FQNEAQ (reference sequence). CDR3 region: CASSLEPGPYGYTF. The CDR3 bases are TGTGCCAGCAGCTTAGAGCCAGGGCCCTATGGCTACACCTTC.

The chain employs TRBV18 and TRBJ1-1; no definite D call. The germline gives CDR1 KGHSH, CDR2 LQKENI. This CDR3 is 13 amino acids long. V was shortened by 6 bases and J by 1 base, with 9 bases between the two germline ends. Here the CDR3 DNA reads TGTGCCAGCTCCGGCTCCAAGAACACTGAAGCTTTCTTT. Translating it yields CASSGSKNTEAFF.

The rearrangement links TRBV4-2 to TRBJ1-2; D uncertain. CDR1 is LGHNA, CDR2 YNFKEQ, per germline. CDR3 length equals 13 residues. V was shortened by 1 base and J by 8 bases, with 11 bases between the two germline ends. In nucleotides, the CDR3 is TGTGCCAGCAGCCAAGCCCCGCTGGAGGGCTACACCTTC. It codes for CASSQAPLEGYTF.

This chain links TRBV19 with TRBJ2-3, with 9 bases identical to TRBD1. Germline V gene sequence: CDR1 LNHDA, CDR2 SQIVND (reference sequence). V lost 6 bases and J lost 3; bases outside the gene matches: 7. This CDR3 is 15 amino acids long. The CDR3 loop is CASRSTGGPTDTQYF. DNA of the CDR3: TGTGCCAGTAGATCGACAGGGGGTCCTACAGATACGCAGTATTTT.

The chain recombines TRBV5-1 with TRBJ1-5; TRBD1 matches at 9 bases. With 0 bases clipped from V and 6 bases from J, the junction kept 1 base outside the gene matches. The length of the CDR3 is 14 residues. The germline V gene has CDR1 SGHRS and CDR2 YFSETQ. CDR3 amino acids: CASSLGTGVQPQHF. For the CDR3, the DNA is TGCGCCAGCAGCTTGGGGACAGGGGTTCAGCCCCAGCATTTT.

J is TRBJ2-3 and V is TRBV28, with unresolved D. Trimming removed 3 bases from V and 4 bases from J, with 5 bases in between. Germline V gives CDR1 MDHEN, CDR2 SYDVKM. This CDR3 contains 12 residues. The CDR3 DNA sequence: TGTGCCAGCAGTTTGTTTGCAGATACGCAGTATTTT. Translating it yields CASSLFADTQYF.

This clone was seen once. V and J are TRBV5-1 and TRBJ2-5; unclear D gene. The germline gives CDR1 SGHRS, CDR2 YFSETQ. There are 14 residues in the CDR3. Trimming removed 0 bases at V and 1 base at J, with 7 bases between. The CDR3 sequence is CASSLAGAQETQYF. As DNA, the CDR3 is TGCGCCAGCAGCTTGGCCGGAGCCCAAGAGACCCAGTACTTC.

The V and J genes are TRBV2 and TRBJ2-6; unclear D gene. The germline V gene has CDR1 SNHLY and CDR2 FYNNEI. The CDR3 contains 18 residues. The V and J ends lost 6 bases and 0 bases respectively, with 18 bases between them. The CDR3 spells CASRRMSAPVSGANVLTF. The CDR3 DNA reads TGTGCCAGCAGGCGGATGTCTGCCCCGGTCTCTGGGGCCAACGTCCTGACTTTC. Full variable domain (rest looked up from reference TRBV2 and TRBJ2-6): EPEVTQTPSHQVTQMGQEVILRCVPISNHLYFYWYRQILGQKVEFLVSFYNNEISEKSEIFDDQFSVERPDGSNFTLKIRSTKLEDSAMYFCASRRMSAPVSGANVLTFGAGSRLTVL.

The CDR3 here is CASSSIIPNTEAFF. In nucleotides, the CDR3 is TGTGCCAGCAGTTCTATCATACCGAACACTGAAGCTTTCTTT. The gene calls are TRBV28 and TRBJ1-1; D uncertain. The CDR3 loop spans 14 amino acids. Germline V gene sequence: CDR1 MDHEN, CDR2 SYDVKM. V lost 4 bases to trimming and J lost 1 base, with 10 bases between them.

This clone was detected only a few times. The genes are TRBV29-1 and TRBJ2-1, with 10 positions matching TRBD2. The germline V gene has CDR1 SQVTM and CDR2 ANQGSEA. V shed 4 bases and J 5 bases; nucleotides not matched to a gene: 2. There are 13 residues in the CDR3. The CDR3 region has the DNA TGCAGCGTTGGGACTAGCGGCAACAATGAGCAGTTCTTC. It specifies CSVGTSGNNEQFF.

The gene calls are TRBV4-1 and TRBJ1-1; a weak D match, TRBD1 (5 bases). Trimming removed 6 bases at V and 1 base at J, with 12 bases between. The germline CDR1 and CDR2 sequences are MGHRA and YSYEKL. The CDR3 is 14 residues long. CDR3 amino acids: CASSLRARNTEAFF. The CDR3 DNA sequence: TGCGCCAGCAGTCTCAGGGCCAGGAACACTGAAGCTTTCTTT.

This clone came up a few times. The genes are TRBV5-4 and TRBJ2-7, with TRBD1 matching over 7 bases. CDR3 length: 14 amino acids. The germline gives CDR1 SGHNT, CDR2 YYREEE (reference sequence). The trim removed 6 bases at V and 3 bases at J, leaving 9 bases unmatched. In nucleotides, the CDR3 is TGTGCCAGCACCGCCGGGACAGACTACTACGAGCAGTACTTC. Its protein product is CASTAGTDYYEQYF.

J is TRBJ1-2 and V is TRBV7-9, with TRBD1 identical over 7 bases. This CDR3 is built from 15 residues. J gave up 5 bases and V 4 bases, and 10 bases lay outside the gene matches. Per germline, CDR1 SEHNR and CDR2 FQNEAQ (reference sequence). CDR3 sequence reads: CASSWGRGPVYGYTF. CDR3 nucleotides: TGTGCCAGCAGCTGGGGGAGGGGGCCGGTATATGGCTACACCTTC.

The table lists this clone with a count of one. The chain combines TRBV11-2 with TRBJ2-1; 9 bases are shared with TRBD1. The V and J ends lost 1 base and 8 bases, in that order; junction bases with no gene match: 9. The CDR3 has 16 residues. Germline lookup yields CDR1 SGHAT and CDR2 FQNNGV. The CDR3 loop is CASSLGGQGSYDEQFF. The DNA for the CDR3 is TGTGCCAGCAGCTTAGGGGGACAGGGTTCCTATGATGAGCAGTTCTTC.

V gene TRBV28 combines with J gene TRBJ1-2; TRBD1 agrees at 7 bases. V lost 4 bases to trimming and J lost 4 bases; unmatched junction nucleotides: 6. CDR3 size: 14 residues. Germline V lookup: CDR1 MDHEN, CDR2 SYDVKM. The CDR3 reads CASSSWTGSYGYTF. CDR3 nucleotides: TGTGCCAGCAGTTCCTGGACAGGTTCCTATGGCTACACCTTC.

This clone has only a few counts. V gene TRBV5-1 combines with J gene TRBJ1-6; tentatively, D is TRBD1 (5 bases). Germline CDR1 and CDR2: SGHRS and YFSETQ. The CDR3 spans 15 residues. Trimming stripped 0 bases from V and 10 bases from J, with 14 bases between. In DNA form, the CDR3 reads TGCGCCAGCAGCTTGGACGGCAGGGAGCAATCACCCCTCCACTTT. This encodes CASSLDGREQSPLHF.

V is TRBV28 and J is TRBJ2-1, with no clear D. Trimming pared 0 bases from V and 8 bases from J, leaving 8 bases between. CDR1 MDHEN and CDR2 SYDVKM come from the germline V gene. This CDR3 has 13 residues. CDR3 loop: CASSLWGRDEQFF. Written as DNA, the CDR3 is TGTGCCAGCAGTTTATGGGGAAGGGATGAGCAGTTCTTC.